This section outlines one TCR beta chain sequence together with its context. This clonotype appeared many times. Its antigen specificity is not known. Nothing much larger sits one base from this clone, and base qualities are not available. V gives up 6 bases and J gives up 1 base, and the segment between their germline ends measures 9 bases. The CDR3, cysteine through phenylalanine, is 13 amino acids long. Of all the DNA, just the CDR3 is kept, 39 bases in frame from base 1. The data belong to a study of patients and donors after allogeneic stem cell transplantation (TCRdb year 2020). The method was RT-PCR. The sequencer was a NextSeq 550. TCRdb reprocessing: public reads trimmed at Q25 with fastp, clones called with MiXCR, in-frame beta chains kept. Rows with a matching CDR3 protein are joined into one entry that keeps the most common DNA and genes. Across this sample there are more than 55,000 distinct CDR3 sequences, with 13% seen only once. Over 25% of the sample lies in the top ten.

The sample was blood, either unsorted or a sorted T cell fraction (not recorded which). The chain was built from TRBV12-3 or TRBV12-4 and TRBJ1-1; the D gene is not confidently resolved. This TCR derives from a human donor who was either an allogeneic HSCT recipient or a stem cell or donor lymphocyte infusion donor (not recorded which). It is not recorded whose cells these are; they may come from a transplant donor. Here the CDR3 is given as CASSSRWNTEAFF. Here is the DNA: TGTGCCAGCAGCAGCAGGTGGAACACTGAAGCTTTCTTT.